A selection of T cell receptor beta chains follows, all from one sample in a study of blood T cells in healthy people across ages. From the 5' RACE reads, TCRdb called clonotypes with MiXCR, one entry per CDR3 protein. The sample carries 350,000 to 450,000 distinct CDR3 sequences, approximately 47% recorded once. Sequencing was carried out using blood. The source is a man between 60 and 75 years old in good health. CDR3s include the opening cysteine and the closing phenylalanine or tryptophan. The order of the fields is D gene, V gene, J gene, clone size, CDR3 protein, CDR3 DNA. D genes are given only for firm matches. Part of the rows lack a size; the others show once, few, many or a class for expanded clones.

>TRBD1|TRBV28|TRBJ1-6|NA
CASSLLPGQGIPLHF
TGTGCCAGCAGTTTACTACCGGGACAGGGAATACCCCTCCACTTT
>TRBD1|TRBV28|TRBJ2-7|few
CASNRPGTGAYEQYF
TGTGCCAGCAATCGCCCTGGGACAGGGGCCTACGAGCAGTACTTC
>TRBD2|TRBV7-2|TRBJ2-5|many
CASSLVGTSGQETQYF
TGTGCCAGCAGCTTAGTTGGGACTAGCGGCCAAGAGACCCAGTACTTC
>NA|TRBV20-1|TRBJ2-5|NA
CSARRGRETQYF
TGCAGTGCACGTCGGGGGAGAGAGACCCAGTACTTC
>NA|TRBV6-1|TRBJ2-3|NA
CASSGRLGTDTQYF
TGTGCCAGCAGTGGTCGACTAGGTACAGATACGCAGTATTTT
>NA|TRBV12-3/TRBV12-4|TRBJ2-7|NA
CASTDRQGSYEQYF
TGTGCCAGCACCGACAGGCAGGGCTCCTACGAGCAGTACTTC
>TRBD2|TRBV6-1|TRBJ2-7|NA
CASSVVAGGAYEQYF
TGTGCCAGCAGTGTGGTAGCGGGGGGCGCCTACGAGCAGTACTTC
>NA|TRBV20-1|TRBJ1-2|NA
CSAAGGVLYGYTF
TGCAGTGCTGCCGGGGGGGTTCTTTATGGCTACACCTTC
>NA|TRBV18|TRBJ2-5|NA
CASSPRTGNQETQYF
TGTGCCAGCTCACCGCGGACTGGTAACCAAGAGACCCAGTACTTC
>NA|TRBV20-1|TRBJ1-2|few
CSARTRTSNYGYTF
TGCAGTGCCCGGACCCGGACGTCAAACTATGGCTACACCTTC
>NA|TRBV4-2|TRBJ2-2|NA
CASSQEMQANTGELFF
TGTGCCAGCAGCCAAGAGATGCAGGCGAACACCGGGGAGCTGTTTTTT
>NA|TRBV20-1|TRBJ1-1|NA
CSARFPPTEAFF
TGCAGTGCTAGATTTCCCCCTACTGAAGCTTTCTTT
>TRBD2|TRBV3-1|TRBJ2-1|few
CASSQRGGRYEQFF
TGTGCCAGCAGCCAACGGGGGGGCCGGTATGAGCAGTTCTTC
>NA|TRBV6-2/TRBV6-3|TRBJ1-5|NA
CASSGNSNQPQHF
TGTGCCAGCAGTGGGAATAGCAATCAGCCCCAGCATTTT
>NA|TRBV28|TRBJ2-1|few
CASSLSLIEQFF
TGTGCCAGCAGTTTGTCCCTCATCGAGCAGTTCTTC
>NA|TRBV15|TRBJ2-3|many
CATSRDAVTDTQYF
TGTGCCACCAGCAGAGATGCAGTCACAGATACGCAGTATTTT
>NA|TRBV3-1|TRBJ1-3|NA
CASSQVSGNTIYF
TGTGCCAGCAGCCAGGTCTCTGGAAACACCATATATTTT
>NA|TRBV3-1|TRBJ1-2|many
CASSRSPSGGYGYTF
TGTGCCAGCAGCCGAAGTCCGTCGGGCGGCTATGGCTACACCTTC
>NA|TRBV12-3/TRBV12-4|TRBJ2-3|NA
CASSVNKVTDTQYF
TGTGCCAGCAGTGTCAACAAGGTCACAGATACGCAGTATTTT
>NA|TRBV18|TRBJ1-2|NA
CASSPPGAFGYGYTF
TGTGCCAGCTCACCCCCAGGCGCTTTCGGCTATGGCTACACCTTC
>NA|TRBV7-6|TRBJ2-5|NA
CASSRLPTSLYQETQYF
TGTGCCAGCAGCCGTCTACCCACTAGCTTGTACCAAGAGACCCAGTACTTC
>TRBD1|TRBV20-1|TRBJ1-5|NA
CSARTGDVFSNQPQHF
TGCAGTGCTCGGACAGGGGATGTGTTCAGCAATCAGCCCCAGCATTTT
>NA|TRBV20-1|TRBJ2-5|few
CSALGTLGVTQYF
TGCAGTGCCCTGGGGACGCTAGGGGTGACCCAGTACTTC
>NA|TRBV7-2|TRBJ1-5|NA
CASSPDPRSAQHF
TGTGCCAGCAGCCCCGACCCTCGGTCAGCCCAGCATTTT
>TRBD1|TRBV11-2|TRBJ2-3|NA
CASSLTPGQGGTDTQYF
TGTGCCAGCAGCTTGACCCCCGGACAGGGCGGCACAGATACGCAGTATTTT
>NA|TRBV24-1|TRBJ1-5|NA
CATSASAGSQPQHF
TGTGCCACCAGTGCCTCCGCGGGTAGTCAGCCCCAGCATTTT
>NA|TRBV24-1|TRBJ2-1|NA
CATSAAGRSSYNEQFF
TGTGCCACCAGTGCGGCAGGGCGAAGCTCCTACAATGAGCAGTTCTTC
>NA|TRBV4-2|TRBJ1-2|few
CASSQVEGIKDGYTF
TGTGCCAGCAGCCAAGTTGAGGGGATCAAAGATGGCTACACCTTC
>TRBD2|TRBV11-1|TRBJ2-3|NA
CASSPALAATLGDTQYF
TGTGCCAGCAGCCCAGCGCTAGCGGCCACTTTGGGAGATACGCAGTATTTT
>NA|TRBV12-3/TRBV12-4|TRBJ2-3|NA
CASRPPGGLSTDTQYF
TGTGCCAGCCGCCCTCCCGGAGGGCTTAGCACAGATACGCAGTATTTT
>NA|TRBV18|TRBJ1-2|NA
CASSPTPGDSGGYTF
TGTGCCAGCTCACCAACCCCAGGGGATTCGGGTGGCTACACCTTC
>TRBD2|TRBV12-3/TRBV12-4|TRBJ2-5|NA
CASSLGGGSGRAEETQYF
TGTGCCAGCAGTTTAGGGGGAGGTAGCGGGAGGGCCGAAGAGACCCAGTACTTC
>NA|TRBV5-1|TRBJ2-3|few
CASSLAGSSTDTQYF
TGCGCCAGCAGCCTCGCGGGGAGCAGCACAGATACGCAGTATTTT
>NA|TRBV6-1|TRBJ1-6|many
CASTDTGGGSSPLHF
TGTGCCAGCACCGACACGGGGGGGGGTAGTTCACCCCTCCACTTT
>NA|TRBV19|TRBJ2-1|NA
CASTRGGFPYNEQFF
TGTGCCAGTACCAGGGGGGGTTTCCCCTACAATGAGCAGTTCTTC
>NA|TRBV7-8|TRBJ1-1|NA
CASSPRAPSGAFF
TGTGCCAGCAGCCCCCGGGCCCCCTCAGGGGCTTTCTTT
>TRBD2|TRBV28|TRBJ2-7|many
CASTSGLAGGYEQYF
TGTGCCAGCACCTCTGGACTAGCGGGAGGTTACGAGCAGTACTTC